The 29 T cell receptor beta chains listed next were all sequenced from one sample in a study of blood T cells in healthy people across ages (dated by TCRdb to the mid-2010s). The library relied on 5' RACE. TCRdb shows the sequencer as Illumina HiSeq 2500. A second roughly 6 to 11 cycle PCR used a sample-barcoded 5' primer and a J-beta primer mix. TCRdb applied fastp at Q25 and MiXCR to the public reads, then kept only in-frame beta chains. Rows with one shared CDR3 protein collapse into an entry with the most common genes and DNA. For this sample the table gives 850,000 to 1,100,000 distinct CDR3 sequences, of which roughly two fifths were detected only once. The biggest ten clones account for about 12% of the sample. What was sequenced was blood. These receptor sequences come from a man younger than 30 in good health.

A few counts support this clonotype. CDR3 nucleotides: TGTGCCAGCAGGGCCAGGGAAAATAGTCAGCCCCAGCATTTT. This translates into CASRARENSQPQHF. The genes are TRBV6-6 and TRBJ1-5, with a weak D call TRBD1 (5 bases). From germline, CDR1 is MNHNY and CDR2 SVGAGI (reference sequence). Trimming left V 6 bases short and J 6 bases short, with 15 bases between. CDR3 length equals 14 residues.

The chain employs TRBV15 and TRBJ1-1; D remains unclear. The length of the CDR3 is 15 residues. V lost 0 bases to trimming and J lost 2 bases, with 10 bases between them. Looked up from germline, CDR1 is LNHNV and CDR2 is YYDKDF (reference sequence). The CDR3 DNA sequence: TGTGCCACCAGCAGAGATGAGTGGGCAAACACTGAAGCTTTCTTT. Its protein product is CATSRDEWANTEAFF.

This rearrangement joins TRBV20-1 to TRBJ2-2; TRBD1 matches at 8 bases. Germline CDR1 DFQATT, CDR2 SNEGSKA (reference sequence). The V gene end was trimmed by 6 bases and the J gene end by 7 bases; junction bases not matched to a gene: 10. The CDR3 loop spans 14 amino acids. The CDR3 bases are TGCAGTGCCCTCGGACAGGGTTCGATCGGGGAGCTGTTTTTT. Translated, it gives CSALGQGSIGELFF.

Regarding this clonotype: The junction differs from germline at one of its ends, possibly a read error. V and J are TRBV5-1 and TRBJ2-5; no reliable D call. The length of the CDR3 is 15 residues. Germline values: CDR1 SGHRS, CDR2 YFSETQ. DNA for the CDR3: TGCGCTAGCAGCTCGTCCGCGCCAATCAGGGAGACCCAGTACTTC. This encodes CASSSSAPIRETQYF.

This chain joins TRBV5-6 and TRBJ2-5, with 8 bases fitting TRBD1. J lost 4 bases, V lost 4 bases, and 15 bases had no gene match. CDR1 and CDR2 (germline): SGHDT, YYEEEE. This CDR3 is built from 17 residues. CDR3 sequence (DNA): TGTGCCAGCAGCGGAATACCCGACAGGGGTATCCGAGAGACCCAGTACTTC. It encodes CASSGIPDRGIRETQYF.

V and J are TRBV2 and TRBJ1-2, with TRBD1 identical over 9 bases. Germline CDR1 reads SNHLY; CDR2 reads FYNNEI. The CDR3 consists of 13 residues. V was pared by 8 bases and J by 3 bases, with 4 bases of the junction left unmatched. CDR3 region: CASLGQGDYGYTF. The CDR3 nucleotides are TGTGCCAGCCTGGGACAGGGCGACTATGGCTACACCTTC. Based on the CDR3 plus reference TRBV2 and TRBJ1-2, the full variable domain is EPEVTQTPSHQVTQMGQEVILRCVPISNHLYFYWYRQILGQKVEFLVSFYNNEISEKSEIFDDQFSVERPDGSNFTLKIRSTKLEDSAMYFCASLGQGDYGYTFGSGTRLTVV.

Only a few counts were recorded for this clonotype. The chain uses TRBV6-2 or TRBV6-3 and TRBJ1-2; TRBD1 agrees at 10 bases. V dropped 6 bases and J dropped 4; count of bases not matched to a gene: 8. Germline V gene lookup returns CDR1 MNHEY and CDR2 SVGEGT. The CDR3 has 15 amino acids. CDR3 bases: TGTGCCAGCAGAGACAGGGGGCTGCAGGTCTATGGCTACACCTTC. Its protein product is CASRDRGLQVYGYTF.

The J gene is TRBJ2-2, the V gene TRBV29-1, with no clear D. Per the germline V gene, CDR1 is SQVTM and CDR2 is ANQGSEA. V was shortened by 0 bases and J by 8 bases, with 4 bases between the two germline ends. The CDR3 covers 11 residues. This chain's CDR3 is CSVEDQGELFF. The CDR3 nucleotides are TGCAGCGTTGAAGATCAGGGGGAGCTGTTTTTT.

The V call is TRBV4-1, the J call TRBJ2-3; 8 bases are shared with TRBD2. Losses at the gene ends were 1 base for V and 0 bases for J; bases not matched to a gene: 3. Germline-derived CDR1 and CDR2 are MGHRA and YSYEKL. This CDR3 spans 16 amino acids. The CDR3, as DNA: TGCGCCAGCAGCCAAGGTAGCGGGGCTAGCACAGATACGCAGTATTTT. Amino acid sequence: CASSQGSGASTDTQYF.

The rearrangement uses TRBV6-2 or TRBV6-3 and TRBJ2-3; TRBD2 agrees at 8 bases. With 8 bases clipped from V and 4 bases from J, the junction kept 5 bases outside the gene matches. The CDR3 extends over 13 amino acids. Germline V gene lookup returns CDR1 MNHEY and CDR2 SVGEGT. CDR3: CASERGHPDTQYF. CDR3 DNA: TGTGCCAGCGAGCGGGGGCACCCAGATACGCAGTATTTT.

A single count supports this clonotype. The gene calls are TRBV4-1 and TRBJ2-1, with TRBD1 matching over 8 bases. CDR1 and CDR2 from the germline V gene are MGHRA and YSYEKL. The CDR3 is made up of 15 amino acids. V was clipped by 4 bases and J by 6 bases; unmatched bases: 8. CDR3 DNA sequence: TGCGCCAGCAGCCTCAAGGACAGGGAAAGCAATGAGCAGTTCTTC. Translation gives CASSLKDRESNEQFF.

J is TRBJ2-1 and V is TRBV7-3; perhaps TRBD1 as D (6 bases). Per the germline V gene, CDR1 is SGHTA and CDR2 is FQGTGA. Trimming took off 5 bases at V and 8 bases at J, with 16 bases between the two ends. The CDR3 has 14 residues. This CDR3 reads CASSPETGPDEQFF. CDR3 nucleotide sequence: TGTGCCAGCAGCCCGGAAACAGGGCCCGATGAGCAGTTCTTC.

V and J are TRBV27 and TRBJ1-4, with TRBD1 matching over 7 bases. Trimming removed 4 bases from V and 8 bases from J; junction bases left unmatched: 10. CDR3 length equals 15 residues. CDR1 is MNHEY, CDR2 SMNVEV, per germline (reference sequence). The CDR3 DNA sequence: TGTGCCAGCAGTTCCCCACAGGGGCTGGGGGAAAAACTGTTTTTT. Translation gives CASSSPQGLGEKLFF.

The chain employs TRBV3-1 and TRBJ1-2; 7 bases are shared with TRBD1. V dropped 6 bases and J dropped 6; count of bases not matched to a gene: 16. The CDR3 contains 16 residues. CDR1 is LGHDT and CDR2 is YNNKEL in the germline V gene (reference sequence). The DNA for the CDR3 is TGTGCCAGCAGTCCTCATCCCGTCACAGGGGCGGATGGCTACACCTTC. Residues: CASSPHPVTGADGYTF.

This clonotype was detected a few times. This chain links TRBV7-2 with TRBJ1-2; no firm D call. CDR1 SGHTA and CDR2 FQGNSA come from the germline V gene. Deletions cut 1 base from V and 2 bases from J, with 11 bases between. The CDR3 length is 15 residues. As DNA, the CDR3 is TGTGCCAGCAGCTTAGATCACTCCCCCAACTATGGCTACACCTTC. Protein sequence: CASSLDHSPNYGYTF. Supplemented by reference TRBV7-2 and TRBJ1-2, the full variable domain reads GAGVSQSPSNKVTEKGKDVELRCDPISGHTALYWYRQSLGQGLEFLIYFQGNSAPDKSGLPSDRFSAERTGGSVSTLTIQRTQQEDSAVYLCASSLDHSPNYGYTFGSGTRLTVV.

This clonotype came up a few times. CDR3 nucleotide sequence: TGTGCCAGCAGTTCGACGGGGTCCCGGGGGACTGAAGCTTTCTTT. This sequence encodes CASSSTGSRGTEAFF. The chain recombines TRBV6-2 or TRBV6-3 with TRBJ1-1; D is possibly TRBD1 (5 bases). With 4 bases removed from V and 5 bases from J, the gap between germline ends came to 17 bases. CDR1 and CDR2 (germline): MNHEY, SVGEGT. This CDR3 has 15 amino acids.

V usage is TRBV24-1 and J usage is TRBJ2-5; a weak D match, TRBD1 (5 bases). Per the germline V gene, CDR1 is KGHDR and CDR2 is SFDVKD. V lost 4 bases and J 3 bases, leaving 8 bases between the germline ends. The CDR3 contains 13 residues. The DNA of the CDR3 is TGTGCCACCAGTGAACCGACAGAAGAGACCCAGTACTTC. Translating gives CATSEPTEETQYF.

The chain recombines TRBV29-1 with TRBJ1-2; D unclear. Germline CDR1 is SQVTM and CDR2 is ANQGSEA. V lost 8 bases and J lost 3, with 16 bases in between. The CDR3 is 13 amino acids. CDR3 DNA: TGCAGCTCCCGACAATCCGGGGACTATGGCTACACCTTC. It yields the protein CSSRQSGDYGYTF. The full variable domain, with the rest looked up from reference TRBV29-1 and TRBJ1-2, is SAVISQKPSRDICQRGTSLTIQCQVDSQVTMMFWYRQQPGQSLTLIATANQGSEATYESGFVIDKFPISRPNLTFSTLTVSNMSPEDSSIYLCSSRQSGDYGYTFGSGTRLTVV.

This clonotype was detected many times. V and J are TRBV4-2 and TRBJ2-1; TRBD2 is a possible D gene (5 bases). Germline lookup yields CDR1 LGHNA and CDR2 YNFKEQ. V gave up 0 bases and J gave up 10 bases, with 16 bases separating them. This CDR3 has 15 amino acids. The CDR3: CASSQELDGNWEQFF. The CDR3 DNA sequence: TGTGCCAGCAGCCAAGAACTTGACGGGAATTGGGAGCAGTTCTTC.

Note on this clonotype: A read error may produce the germline difference seen at one junction end. The chain is built from TRBV20-1 and TRBJ2-3; 7 bases agree with TRBD1. The CDR3 covers 13 residues. From germline, CDR1 is DFQATT and CDR2 SNEGSKA (reference sequence). The CDR3 sequence: CGARKGATDTQYF. The CDR3 DNA reads as TGCGGTGCTAGGAAGGGGGCGACAGATACGCAGTATTTT.

As DNA, the CDR3 is TGCAGTGCTAGGACTAGCGGGGGGGCGGGCAATGAGCAGTTCTTC. It encodes CSARTSGGAGNEQFF. The J gene is TRBJ2-1, the V gene TRBV20-1, with 14 nucleotides matching TRBD2. With 3 bases clipped from V and 6 bases from J, the junction kept 4 bases outside the gene matches. This CDR3 region has 15 residues. CDR1 is DFQATT, CDR2 SNEGSKA, per germline (reference sequence).

This clonotype has just a few counts. The chain joins TRBV4-3 to TRBJ2-3; D not resolved. Trimming cost V 1 base and J 4 bases, with 9 bases left between them. Germline CDR1 and CDR2: LGHNA and YSLEER. CDR3 length: 14 residues. In DNA, the CDR3 is TGCGCCAGCAGCCAAGGAAGGGTGGCAGATACGCAGTATTTT. Its translation: CASSQGRVADTQYF.

The chain couples TRBV12-3 or TRBV12-4 to TRBJ2-7; weak D call: TRBD1 (5 bases). The V gene lost 2 bases and the J gene lost 5 bases, with 16 bases spanning the gap. This CDR3 comprises 15 residues. CDR3 DNA sequence: TGTGCCAGCAGTTTATATGCGACAGTTGCCCACGAGCAGTACTTC. Translated, it gives CASSLYATVAHEQYF.

The chain carries TRBV6-6 and TRBJ1-1; D uncertain. Germline CDR1 and CDR2: MNHNY and SVGAGI (reference sequence). With 0 bases removed from V and 3 bases from J, the gap between germline ends came to 14 bases. This CDR3 has 16 residues. As DNA, the CDR3 is TGTGCCAGCAGTTACTCGAGGTCTTTGTACGACACTGAAGCTTTCTTT. It yields the protein CASSYSRSLYDTEAFF.

This sequence joins TRBV5-1 and TRBJ2-1; D unresolved. The ends were cut back, 2 bases at V and 4 bases at J, with 10 bases in the middle. CDR1 is SGHRS, CDR2 YFSETQ, per germline. The CDR3 spans 14 residues. The CDR3 spells CASSLPPPYNEQFF. CDR3 nucleotides: TGCGCCAGCAGCTTACCTCCACCTTACAATGAGCAGTTCTTC.

The V and J genes are TRBV20-1 and TRBJ2-1; D unresolved. CDR3 length: 14 amino acids. Germline CDR1 DFQATT, CDR2 SNEGSKA (reference sequence). The germline V and J ends were trimmed by 3 bases and 5 bases, with 14 bases remaining between them. The CDR3 DNA follows: TGCAGTGCTAGCTCCATAGCACGTGACAATGAGCAGTTCTTC. Its protein is CSASSIARDNEQFF.

The chain carries TRBV29-1 and TRBJ2-2; the match to TRBD1 covers 9 bases. CDR1 and CDR2 from the germline V gene are SQVTM and ANQGSEA. The CDR3 covers 17 residues. The V segment lost 5 bases and the J segment 4 bases; nucleotides outside the gene matches: 14. CDR3 sequence (DNA): TGCAGCGTTCATATGGGACAGGGCCCTTTTCCCACCGGGGAGCTGTTTTTT. Encoded protein: CSVHMGQGPFPTGELFF.

CDR3 bases: TGTGCCAGCGGGGGGGCGCATGAGCAGTACTTC. It specifies CASGGAHEQYF. This sequence joins TRBV28 and TRBJ2-5, with D perhaps matching TRBD2 (7 bases). Trimming pared 8 bases from V and 11 bases from J, leaving 15 bases between. The CDR3 runs to 11 residues. The germline CDR1 and CDR2 sequences are MDHEN and SYDVKM.

This clonotype was seen only a few times. The V call is TRBV5-6, the J call TRBJ2-3; D might be TRBD1 (5 bases). The V end was cut by 0 bases, the J end by 2 bases, with 13 bases between. CDR1 SGHDT and CDR2 YYEEEE come from the germline V gene. CDR3 length: 16 residues. CDR3 in amino acids: CASSLGFQGITDTQYF. CDR3 in DNA: TGTGCCAGCAGCTTGGGTTTCCAGGGAATCACAGATACGCAGTATTTT.